These 9 T cell receptor beta chains were all obtained from the same sample, sequenced in a study of T cells in Graves' hyperthyroidism and ophthalmopathy. The investigators amplified TCR beta CDR3 regions from RNA transcripts. HTBI primers drove first-round RT-PCR of the TCR CDR3. TCRdb ran MiXCR on the multiplex PCR reads and lists one entry per CDR3 protein. The sample lists about 380,000 distinct CDR3 sequences, over 11% seen once, with 9.5% to 12% in the top ten. The source material was blood. The receptors originated from an older woman with Graves' hyperthyroidism.

The rearrangement joins TRBV27 to TRBJ2-7; D remains ambiguous. Germline CDR1 reads MNHEY; CDR2 reads SMNVEV (reference sequence). The CDR3 has 12 amino acids. V was shortened by 3 bases and J by 5 bases, with 8 bases between the two germline ends. The DNA for the CDR3 is TGTGCCAGCAGTTTTTGGGGTAACGAGCAGTACTTC. Protein: CASSFWGNEQYF.

V gene TRBV5-1 combines with J gene TRBJ2-2; D possibly uses TRBD1 or TRBD2 (5 bases each). Germline V lookup: CDR1 SGHRS, CDR2 YFSETQ. The germline V and J ends were trimmed by 4 bases and 6 bases, with 16 bases remaining between them. The CDR3 contains 15 residues. Here the CDR3 DNA reads TGCGCCAGCAGCCCGGGGACGTCGTTCTCCGGGGAGCTGTTTTTT. Translating gives CASSPGTSFSGELFF.

This clonotype was counted at least ten times. The CDR3 nucleotides read TGCGCCAGCAGCTTGGCAACCCCCACAGATACGCAGTATTTT. It yields the protein CASSLATPTDTQYF. This chain uses TRBV5-1 with TRBJ2-3; unclear D gene. The V and J ends lost 0 bases and 2 bases respectively, with 7 bases between them. Germline V lookup: CDR1 SGHRS, CDR2 YFSETQ. This CDR3 is 14 amino acids long.

This clonotype has a handful of counts. The chain couples TRBV6-1 to TRBJ2-3; D is unclear. Trimming stripped 2 bases from V and 1 base from J, with 7 bases between. Germline V gives CDR1 MNHNS, CDR2 SASEGT. The CDR3 is 14 residues long. CDR3 sequence reads: CASSEQFGTDTQYF. The CDR3, as DNA: TGTGCCAGCAGTGAACAGTTTGGCACAGATACGCAGTATTTT.

About this clonotype itself: Being one base from a much bigger clone, this may be a read error. This CDR3 is CASSSQGATKNIQYF. CDR3 bases: TGTGCCAGCAGCTCACAGGGGGCGACCAAAAACATTCAGTACTTC. This chain connects TRBV7-2 to TRBJ2-4; TRBD1 aligns across 9 bases. The junction had 3 bases not matched to a gene; V was cut back by 4 bases and J by 2 bases. CDR1 and CDR2 (germline): SGHTA, FQGNSA. The CDR3 length is 15 residues. Combining the CDR3 with reference TRBV7-2 and TRBJ2-4 gives the whole variable domain GAGVSQSPSNKVTEKGKDVELRCDPISGHTALYWYRQSLGQGLEFLIYFQGNSAPDKSGLPSDRFSAERTGGSVSTLTIQRTQQEDSAVYLCASSSQGATKNIQYFGAGTRLSVL.

This clonotype was picked up many times. The V gene is TRBV2, the J gene TRBJ2-5, with 13 bases that match TRBD2. V dropped 6 bases and J dropped 1; count of bases not matched to a gene: 5. CDR1 and CDR2 (germline): SNHLY, FYNNEI. There are 16 residues in the CDR3. CDR3 region: CASRDGTSGTQETQYF. The CDR3 nucleotides are TGTGCCAGCAGGGACGGGACTAGCGGGACCCAAGAGACCCAGTACTTC.

There are many counts of this clonotype. The CDR3 nucleotides read TGTGCCAGCAGCTTGAGGACAGGGAAAAATGAGCAGTTCTTC. This gives the protein CASSLRTGKNEQFF. The chain joins TRBV11-3 to TRBJ2-1; the match to TRBD1 covers 8 bases. From germline, CDR1 is SGHNT and CDR2 YENEEA. The ends lost 3 bases at V and 7 bases at J; junction bases unmatched: 5. CDR3 length equals 14 residues.

This clonotype showed up many times. The V gene is TRBV6-5, the J gene TRBJ1-3; unclear D gene. Trimming pared 0 bases from V and 4 bases from J, leaving 13 bases between. This CDR3 region has 16 residues. Germline CDR1 MNHEY, CDR2 SVGAGI. Written as DNA, the CDR3 is TGTGCCAGCAGTTACTCGAGCGGGGTATCAGGAAACACCATATATTTT. It codes for CASSYSSGVSGNTIYF.

Many counts were recorded for this clonotype. V gene TRBV20-1 combines with J gene TRBJ2-7; 8 bases agree with TRBD2. J lost 6 bases, V lost 0 bases, and 10 bases had no gene match. Germline V gene data show CDR1 as DFQATT and CDR2 as SNEGSKA (reference sequence). This CDR3 has 15 residues. CDR3 sequence reads: CSARDRSGATAEQYF. The CDR3 DNA follows: TGCAGTGCTAGAGATCGTAGCGGGGCGACCGCCGAGCAGTACTTC.